This T cell receptor (beta chain) was captured in a study of T cell changes during pregnancy in multiple sclerosis. The germline gives CDR1 SGHAT, CDR2 FQNNGV. This CDR3 comprises 11 residues. Trimming pared 5 bases from V and 9 bases from J, leaving 11 bases between. Measured with immunoSEQ multiplex PCR; TCRdb has only the in-frame clones, and not every one. Of about 43,000 clones in the sample, roughly 90% were seen once. The chain carries TRBV11-2 and TRBJ2-7, with a possible D match to TRBD2 (5 bases). The source is a female donor with multiple sclerosis, enrolled in a pregnancy study. Input material: PBMCs (not recorded whether the cells were cultured). The CDR3 bases are TGTGCCAGCAGCCCCAAAGGAGGGCAGTACTTC. Translated, it gives CASSPKGGQYF.